This T cell receptor (beta chain) was sequenced during a study of cytomegalovirus exposure and HLA in healthy donors. Assay used: immunoSEQ multiplex PCR; TCRdb lists only in-frame clones, some missing. The repertoire holds more than 150,000 clones, with roughly 84% as singletons. The CDR3 spans 16 residues. Germline values: CDR1 SEHNR, CDR2 FQNEAQ (reference sequence). V trimming: 0 bases; J trimming: 7 bases; junction bases outside the gene matches: 9. The sequencing sample was made of PBMCs. The V gene is TRBV7-9, the J gene TRBJ1-2; 9 positions agree with TRBD1. The clonotype originates from a woman under 30 in good health and CMV-seropositive. The CDR3 nucleotides are TGTGCCAGCAGCTTAGCGCTTGGCGGGACAGGGCTTGGCTACACCTTC. Its protein is CASSLALGGTGLGYTF.